The 21 T cell receptor beta chains presented below share a single source sample, sequenced in a study of cytomegalovirus exposure and HLA in healthy donors. PCR was performed using 60 Vbeta and 13 Jbeta primers. TCRdb's copy holds only in-frame clones and misses some; the assay was immunoSEQ multiplex PCR. The table has around 200,000 clones, 65% to 90% seen once. Sequencing input: PBMCs. Receptors were obtained from a girl aged 10 to 17 in good health and CMV-seronegative.

This chain uses TRBV5-1 with TRBJ2-1, with 8 nucleotides matching TRBD1. The CDR3 is 16 amino acids. Unmatched junction bases numbered 8, after V lost 5 bases and J lost 1 base. From germline, CDR1 is SGHRS and CDR2 YFSETQ. The chain's CDR3 is CASSRTGIGSYNEQFF. CDR3 DNA sequence: TGCGCCAGCAGTCGGACAGGGATTGGATCCTACAATGAGCAGTTCTTC.

CDR3 in amino acids: CASSFQGVSRQQYF. CDR3 nucleotide sequence: TGTGCCAGCAGCTTCCAGGGGGTCTCTAGGCAGCAGTACTTC. The chain is built from TRBV11-1 and TRBJ2-7, with TRBD1 identical over 7 bases. The trim removed 3 bases at V and 8 bases at J, leaving 10 bases unmatched. Germline CDR1 reads SGHAT; CDR2 reads FQDESV (reference sequence). The CDR3 consists of 14 residues.

This clone was counted between two and nine times. The V and J genes are TRBV5-1 and TRBJ2-1; TRBD1 matches 7 bases. Losses at the gene ends were 5 bases for V and 6 bases for J; bases not matched to a gene: 11. Germline V CDR1 and CDR2: SGHRS, YFSETQ. The CDR3 length is 15 residues. The CDR3 protein is CASSLGGLGGNEQFF. CDR3 DNA sequence: TGCGCCAGCAGTTTAGGGGGCCTAGGAGGCAATGAGCAGTTCTTC.

This clone appeared a few times. The chain joins TRBV27 to TRBJ1-1, with 9 bases lining up with TRBD1. V shed 7 bases and J 3 bases; nucleotides not matched to a gene: 6. Germline V gives CDR1 MNHEY, CDR2 SMNVEV (reference sequence). CDR3 length: 14 amino acids. The CDR3 sequence is CASKDRGRYTEAFF. The CDR3 DNA sequence: TGTGCCAGCAAGGACAGGGGAAGGTACACTGAAGCTTTCTTT.

A single count supports this clone. The chain joins TRBV19 to TRBJ2-2; TRBD2 matches 8 bases. The V and J ends lost 6 bases and 6 bases, in that order; junction bases with no gene match: 12. From germline, CDR1 is LNHDA and CDR2 SQIVND (reference sequence). The CDR3 has 16 amino acids. This CDR3 reads CASSLPGLASAGELFF. The DNA for the CDR3 is TGTGCCAGTAGCCTCCCCGGACTAGCATCTGCCGGGGAGCTGTTTTTT.

This chain joins TRBV11-2 and TRBJ2-1; 8 nucleotides match TRBD1. The CDR3 runs to 17 residues. The germline V gene encodes CDR1 SGHAT and CDR2 FQNNGV. V shed 5 bases and J 6 bases; nucleotides not matched to a gene: 15. The chain's CDR3 is CASSRGTGSQPRNEQFF. Written as DNA, the CDR3 is TGTGCCAGCAGCAGAGGGACAGGCAGCCAACCACGCAATGAGCAGTTCTTC.

The chain uses TRBV27 and TRBJ2-7, with 7 bases lining up with TRBD1. V trimming: 6 bases; J trimming: 2 bases; junction bases outside the gene matches: 4. The CDR3 loop spans 13 amino acids. Germline loops: CDR1 MNHEY, CDR2 SMNVEV (reference sequence). The CDR3 DNA reads TGTGCCAGCAGACCGGGACAGCCCTACGAGCAGTACTTC. Amino acids: CASRPGQPYEQYF.

The CDR3 loop is CASSQVPGSGTDTQYF. In DNA form, the CDR3 reads TGTGCCAGCAGCCAAGTTCCAGGGTCGGGCACAGATACGCAGTATTTT. The rearrangement links TRBV4-2 to TRBJ2-3; D is possibly TRBD1 (5 bases). This CDR3 has 16 amino acids. V shed 1 base and J shed 1 base, with 12 bases lying between them. The germline CDR1 and CDR2 sequences are LGHNA and YNFKEQ.

This clone was detected a few times. The chain has TRBV5-1 and TRBJ1-1; D perhaps matches TRBD1 (6 bases). Trimming took off 4 bases at V and 4 bases at J, with 14 bases between the two ends. The CDR3 runs 14 residues. Germline V lookup: CDR1 SGHRS, CDR2 YFSETQ. The CDR3 loop is CASSLRGPSTEAFF. The CDR3 DNA reads TGCGCCAGCAGCCTCAGGGGCCCGTCCACTGAAGCTTTCTTT.

The chain is built from TRBV19 and TRBJ2-4; 9 bases align to TRBD1. V shed 5 bases, J shed 10 bases, and the junction held 15 bases outside the gene matches. CDR1 is LNHDA, CDR2 SQIVND, per germline (reference sequence). The CDR3 contains 16 residues. The CDR3 DNA follows: TGTGCCAGTAGTTCAAAAAGGGGGGGACAGGGTAATATTCAGTACTTC. Protein: CASSSKRGGQGNIQYF. The full variable domain, with the rest looked up from reference TRBV19 and TRBJ2-4, is DGGITQSPKYLFRKEGQNVTLSCEQNLNHDAMYWYRQDPGQGLRLIYYSQIVNDFQKGDIAEGYSVSREKKESFPLTVTSAQKNPTAFYLCASSSKRGGQGNIQYFGAGTRLSVL.

The CDR3 DNA follows: TGCGCCAGCAGTGAGACCCGGGGTGCCTTGTCAGGCTACACCTTC. This translates into CASSETRGALSGYTF. The rearrangement uses TRBV10-2 and TRBJ1-2; D gene uncertain. The CDR3 is 15 amino acids. The V and J ends lost 2 bases and 8 bases respectively, with 18 bases between them. CDR1 and CDR2 from the germline V gene are WSHSY and SAAADI.

This chain connects TRBV6-5 to TRBJ2-3; D is unresolved. The germline V gene encodes CDR1 MNHEY and CDR2 SVGAGI. V dropped 2 bases and J dropped 4 bases, with 16 bases sitting between them. This CDR3 is built from 16 residues. CDR3 loop: CASSYMENATPDTQYF. The DNA of the CDR3 is TGTGCCAGCAGTTACATGGAGAATGCGACCCCAGATACGCAGTATTTT.

The chain uses TRBV28 and TRBJ1-1; D is ambiguous. CDR1 and CDR2 from the germline V gene are MDHEN and SYDVKM. V shed 5 bases and J shed 5 bases, with 12 bases lying between them. This CDR3 spans 13 amino acids. The chain's CDR3 is CASSSQLLTEAFF. The CDR3 DNA is TGTGCCAGCAGTAGTCAACTGCTTACTGAAGCTTTCTTT.

The gene calls are TRBV11-2 and TRBJ2-7, with 9 bases that match TRBD1. Trimming at V came to 6 bases and at J to 3 bases, leaving 6 bases not matched to a gene. CDR1 and CDR2 from the germline V gene are SGHAT and FQNNGV. The CDR3 has 14 amino acids. CDR3 sequence: CASSTGGLGYEQYF. Written as DNA, the CDR3 is TGTGCCAGCAGTACAGGGGGCTTGGGCTACGAGCAGTACTTC.

The chain employs TRBV6-5 and TRBJ2-1, with 7 positions matching TRBD2. CDR1 and CDR2 (germline): MNHEY, SVGAGI. Losses at the gene ends were 6 bases for V and 0 bases for J; bases not matched to a gene: 5. The CDR3 is 15 residues long. The CDR3 DNA is TGTGCCAGCAGACCTAGCGGCAGCTCCTACAATGAGCAGTTCTTC. Translated: CASRPSGSSYNEQFF.

The V gene is TRBV7-9, the J gene TRBJ1-1; D is unresolved. Germline values: CDR1 SEHNR, CDR2 FQNEAQ (reference sequence). The V gene lost 3 bases and the J gene lost 6 bases, with 14 bases spanning the gap. CDR3 length equals 14 residues. The CDR3 coding sequence is TGTGCCAGCAGCTTGGTACGGCGGGGAGCTGAAGCTTTCTTT. It is translated as CASSLVRRGAEAFF.

V gene TRBV30 combines with J gene TRBJ1-5, with TRBD1 as a possible D gene (6 bases). The V end lost 0 bases, the J end lost 5 bases, and 8 bases lay between the germline ends. The CDR3 covers 13 residues. Germline-derived CDR1 and CDR2 are GTSNPN and SVGIG (reference sequence). CDR3 DNA: TGTGCCTGGAGTGTACAGGGACATCAGCCCCAGCATTTT. Protein sequence: CAWSVQGHQPQHF.

The V call is TRBV6-5, the J call TRBJ1-2; D perhaps matches TRBD1 (5 bases). V gave up 4 bases and J gave up 4 bases, with 10 bases separating them. The CDR3 runs to 13 residues. In germline, CDR1 is MNHEY, CDR2 SVGAGI. Here the CDR3 reads CASSFIGVYGYTF. As DNA, the CDR3 is TGTGCCAGCAGTTTCATAGGGGTCTATGGCTACACCTTC.

The CDR3, as DNA: TGTGCCAGCAGTTACGACAGGGAGCGCACTGAAGCTTTCTTT. It specifies CASSYDRERTEAFF. The chain links TRBV6-5 to TRBJ1-1; 7 positions agree with TRBD1. V lost 2 bases, J lost 4 bases, and 4 bases stayed unmatched. The germline gives CDR1 MNHEY, CDR2 SVGAGI. The CDR3 runs 14 residues.

The rearrangement links TRBV29-1 to TRBJ2-5, with 11 nucleotides matching TRBD2. This CDR3 comprises 12 residues. CDR1 is SQVTM and CDR2 is ANQGSEA in the germline V gene. J gave up 4 bases and V 7 bases, and 2 bases lay outside the gene matches. CDR3 bases: TGCAGCGGAGGACTAGCGGGAGAGACCCAGTACTTC. Amino acids: CSGGLAGETQYF.

This clone turned up a few times. The chain carries TRBV5-6 and TRBJ1-6, with 7 bases identical to TRBD1. V was clipped by 4 bases and J by 10 bases; unmatched bases: 8. This CDR3 spans 14 amino acids. Germline V gives CDR1 SGHDT, CDR2 YYEEEE. As DNA, the CDR3 is TGTGCCAGCAGCCAAGACAGGGTTGTATCACCCCTCCACTTT. Translated, it gives CASSQDRVVSPLHF. Full variable domain (rest looked up from reference TRBV5-6 and TRBJ1-6): DAGVTQSPTHLIKTRGQQVTLRCSPKSGHDTVSWYQQALGQGPQFIFQYYEEEERQRGNFPDRFSGHQFPNYSSELNVNALLLGDSALYLCASSQDRVVSPLHFGNGTRLTVT.